This TCR beta chain was sequenced in a study of regulatory T cells in long-lasting Graves disease. The authors built TCR beta libraries using iRepertoire HTBI primers and Arm-PCR of CDR3 regions. Via MiXCR, TCRdb re-called the multiplex PCR reads, giving one row per CDR3 protein. The sample includes some 250,000 distinct CDR3 sequences, around 21% of them seen just once. Time point specified: newly diagnosed GD, antithyroid drugs for less than 3 months. Isolated PBMC RNA provided the starting material for the TCR library. The germline CDR1 and CDR2 sequences are GTSNPN and SVGIG (reference sequence). V lost 2 bases to trimming and J lost 5 bases, with 6 bases between them. The CDR3 is made up of 12 amino acids.

Sample: peripheral blood mononuclear cells (PBMCs), taken at new diagnosis, from a patient treated with antithyroid drugs. The origin of this receptor is a female donor with Graves disease. This sequence joins TRBV30 and TRBJ2-2; D gene unclear. The CDR3 spells CAWSLSTGELFF. In DNA form, the CDR3 reads TGTGCCTGGAGTTTATCTACCGGGGAGCTGTTTTTT.